The 6 T cell receptor beta chains listed next were all sequenced from one sample in a study of T-cell memory formation after mild COVID-19. TCRdb ran MiXCR on the 5' RACE reads and lists one entry per CDR3 protein. The repertoire holds 450,000 or so distinct CDR3 sequences, with about 23% as singletons. Sequencing input: PBMCs or a T cell subset sorted from them (not recorded which). These receptors originate from an adult woman who had mild COVID-19 (a few samples of this study predate the infection). Cell type and time point are not known.

This clonotype was observed a few times. The chain has TRBV2 and TRBJ1-1; D is uncertain. Germline CDR1 reads SNHLY; CDR2 reads FYNNEI. This CDR3 is 10 amino acids long. Between the trimmed V and J ends, which lost 8 bases and 7 bases, there was a span of 8 bases. CDR3 in amino acids: CASRPVEAFF. The CDR3 region has the DNA TGTGCCAGCCGCCCCGTTGAAGCTTTCTTT.

The chain links TRBV7-9 to TRBJ2-7; perhaps TRBD1 as D (6 bases). Germline-derived CDR1 and CDR2 are SEHNR and FQNEAQ (reference sequence). Trimming shortened V by 4 bases and J by 2 bases, and 12 bases separated the two germline ends. The CDR3 covers 14 residues. In DNA, the CDR3 is TGTGCCAGCAGCTCACACCGGGACACCTACGAGCAGTACTTC. Protein product: CASSSHRDTYEQYF. The entire variable domain, with the rest obtained from reference TRBV7-9 and TRBJ2-7, is as follows: DTGVSQNPRHKITKRGQNVTFRCDPISEHNRLYWYRQTLGQGPEFLTYFQNEAQLEKSRLLSDRFSAERPKGSFSTLEIQRTEQGDSAMYLCASSSHRDTYEQYFGPGTRLTVT.

The V and J genes are TRBV3-1 and TRBJ2-4; 7 nucleotides match TRBD2. The germline CDR1 and CDR2 sequences are LGHDT and YNNKEL (reference sequence). CDR3 size: 14 residues. With 4 bases clipped from V and 8 bases from J, the junction kept 8 bases outside the gene matches. The CDR3 here is CASSLREGSDIQYF. CDR3 DNA sequence: TGTGCCAGCAGCCTGAGGGAGGGGTCGGACATTCAGTACTTC.

The chain has TRBV3-1 and TRBJ2-1, with TRBD1 identical over 12 bases. V shed 1 base, J shed 1 base, and the junction held 8 bases outside the gene matches. The CDR3 totals 19 residues. Germline CDR1 and CDR2: LGHDT and YNNKEL (reference sequence). This chain's CDR3 is CASSQGGTGGLRSYNEQFF. CDR3 nucleotide sequence: TGTGCCAGCAGCCAAGGAGGGACAGGGGGCTTGAGATCCTACAATGAGCAGTTCTTC.

This chain joins TRBV6-2 or TRBV6-3 and TRBJ2-7; tentative D call: TRBD1 (6 bases). CDR1 MNHEY and CDR2 SVGEGT come from the germline V gene. V was cut by 4 bases and J by 4 bases, with 14 bases left in between. This CDR3 region has 14 residues. As DNA, the CDR3 is TGTGCCAGCAGTTCGTCGGACAGAATTTACGAGCAGTACTTC. As protein: CASSSSDRIYEQYF.

Notes on this clonotype: The junction departs from germline at one end; a sequencing error may be responsible. The rearrangement joins TRBV7-7 to TRBJ2-3; a possible D gene is TRBD2 (6 bases). The CDR3 covers 17 residues. Germline values: CDR1 SSHAT, CDR2 FNYEAQ (reference sequence). The CDR3 DNA sequence: TGTGCTAGCAGCTTAGCACGGGACTCCGTAGGGCCAGATACGCAGTATTTT. Amino acid sequence: CASSLARDSVGPDTQYF.